The 21 T cell receptor beta chains below were found in one sample sequenced in a study of T-cell reconstitution after alpha-beta-depleted transplantation in children (dated by TCRdb to 2015 to 2016). The library was prepared using PCR. TCRdb records Illumina HiSeq 2500 as the sequencer. TCR libraries were prepared with molecular barcoding, using unique molecular identifiers to normalize TCRbeta repertoire quantification. Using fastp at Q25 and MiXCR, TCRdb reprocessed the public reads and kept productive beta chains. Identical CDR3 protein sequences are pooled into one entry, listed with their most common genes and DNA. In this sample the table shows fewer than 550,000 distinct CDR3 sequences, about an eighth of which occur a single time. 14% of the sample belongs to the ten largest clones. Sample treatment or condition, as interpreted from the label and publication: allogeneic hematopoietic cell transplantation with graft depleted of TCRalphabeta T cells and CD19 B cells.

This specimen consisted of PBMCs, mostly from graft donor cells, obtained 180 days after TCRalphabeta/CD19-depleted stem cell transplant. The receptors stem from a female patient aged 2 to 10 who had a stem cell transplant for aplastic anemia, so the T cells may come from the graft donor.

This clonotype was counted many times. The rearrangement joins TRBV28 to TRBJ2-7; no clear D. Germline values: CDR1 MDHEN, CDR2 SYDVKM. The CDR3 is 15 amino acids. The V and J ends lost 3 bases and 2 bases respectively, with 14 bases between them. This CDR3 is CASSFIRTVAYEQYF. As DNA, the CDR3 is TGTGCCAGCAGTTTTATCCGAACAGTTGCCTACGAGCAGTACTTC.

This clonotype was seen a handful of times. V is TRBV18 and J is TRBJ2-1; 7 bases agree with TRBD2. The CDR3 consists of 16 residues. The ends lost 1 base at V and 9 bases at J; junction bases unmatched: 12. The V gene's germline CDR1 is KGHSH and CDR2 LQKENI. CDR3 amino acids: CASSPRAGMAISEQFF. In DNA, the CDR3 is TGTGCCAGCTCACCACGAGCGGGAATGGCGATAAGTGAGCAGTTCTTC.

The chain uses TRBV28 and TRBJ1-2, with a weak D call TRBD1 (5 bases). The CDR3 extends over 16 amino acids. The germline V gene has CDR1 MDHEN and CDR2 SYDVKM. Trimming pared 2 bases from V and 7 bases from J, leaving 20 bases between. This CDR3 reads CASSLTRTGSAFGYTF. CDR3 nucleotides: TGTGCCAGCAGTTTAACCCGCACAGGATCGGCTTTTGGCTACACCTTC.

The chain carries TRBV9 and TRBJ1-2; TRBD1 might be the D (5 bases). The germline V and J ends were trimmed by 0 bases and 2 bases, with 23 bases remaining between them. This CDR3 contains 19 residues. Germline values: CDR1 SGDLS, CDR2 YYNGEE. CDR3 sequence: CASSVGMRRGETTNYGYTF. As DNA, the CDR3 is TGTGCCAGCAGCGTAGGAATGCGGAGGGGCGAAACCACCAACTATGGCTACACCTTC.

This chain connects TRBV7-9 to TRBJ1-4, with D hard to call. The germline V gene has CDR1 SEHNR and CDR2 FQNEAQ (reference sequence). Deletions cut 6 bases from V and 8 bases from J, with 13 bases between. The CDR3 extends over 13 amino acids. Here the CDR3 reads CASSPLEEEKLFF. Here the CDR3 DNA reads TGTGCCAGCAGTCCACTGGAAGAAGAAAAACTGTTTTTT.

This clonotype was seen ten or more times. The chain employs TRBV7-2 and TRBJ2-1, with D tentatively TRBD2 (6 bases). This CDR3 has 11 amino acids. V was pared by 2 bases and J by 10 bases, with 6 bases between. Germline CDR1 is SGHTA and CDR2 is FQGNSA. DNA of the CDR3: TGTGCCAGCAGCTTACTAGCGGAGCAGTTCTTC. Translating it yields CASSLLAEQFF.

This clonotype was seen more than once but under ten times. The genes are TRBV6-5 and TRBJ2-2, with 7 bases aligning to TRBD1. The CDR3 spans 16 residues. After removal of 1 base from V and 6 bases from J, the junction contained 8 bases not matched to a gene. Per the germline V gene, CDR1 is MNHEY and CDR2 is SVGAGI. For the CDR3, the DNA is TGTGCCAGCAGTTACTGGACAGGCTTGGGTGCCGGGGAGCTGTTTTTT. Its translation is CASSYWTGLGAGELFF.

The chain joins TRBV12-3 or TRBV12-4 to TRBJ2-2; a possible D gene is TRBD1 (6 bases). V was cut by 1 base and J by 5 bases, with 17 bases left in between. The CDR3 length is 17 residues. DNA of the CDR3: TGTGCCAGCAGTTTAGGAGGTAGCCAGGGGAGAACCGGGGAGCTGTTTTTT. Its protein is CASSLGGSQGRTGELFF.

This clonotype was picked up a small number of times. The gene calls are TRBV6-2 or TRBV6-3 and TRBJ2-1, with D possibly TRBD2 on 5 matching bases. Trimming took 6 bases from V and 7 from J, leaving 16 bases between them. Germline assignment: CDR1 MNHEY and CDR2 SVGEGT. The CDR3 length is 14 residues. The CDR3 reads CASRPESQRNEQFF. For the CDR3, the DNA is TGTGCCAGCAGGCCGGAGAGCCAGCGGAATGAGCAGTTCTTC.

The V and J genes are TRBV11-1 and TRBJ2-7; 7 bases match TRBD1. Germline V gene data show CDR1 as SGHAT and CDR2 as FQDESV (reference sequence). There are 14 residues in the CDR3. V was clipped by 6 bases and J by 3 bases; unmatched bases: 8. CDR3 amino acids: CASRTDRAGYEQYV. In nucleotides, the CDR3 is TGTGCCAGCAGAACCGACAGGGCCGGCTACGAGCAGTACGTC.

The sample holds a few counts of this clonotype. V is TRBV14 and J is TRBJ1-1; 8 bases are a match to TRBD1. J lost 0 bases, V lost 8 bases, and 8 bases had no gene match. This CDR3 has 15 residues. CDR1 SGHDN and CDR2 FVKESK come from the germline V gene. The CDR3 sequence is CASAGQGGVNTEAFF. Here the CDR3 DNA reads TGTGCCAGCGCCGGACAGGGAGGTGTGAACACTGAAGCTTTCTTT.

The table lists this clonotype with many counts. V and J are TRBV4-3 and TRBJ2-2; D gene unclear. Per the germline V gene, CDR1 is LGHNA and CDR2 is YSLEER. This CDR3 is built from 12 residues. With 0 bases removed from V and 4 bases from J, the gap between germline ends came to 0 bases. In nucleotides, the CDR3 is TGCGCCAGCAGCCAAGACACCGGGGAGCTGTTTTTT. Amino acid sequence: CASSQDTGELFF.

The sample holds many counts of this clonotype. V gene TRBV5-1 combines with J gene TRBJ2-5; 10 bases are a match to TRBD1. V shed 0 bases, J shed 5 bases, and the junction held 4 bases outside the gene matches. The CDR3 has 15 residues. The germline V gene encodes CDR1 SGHRS and CDR2 YFSETQ. The CDR3 sequence is CASSLGQGAQETQYF. CDR3 in DNA: TGCGCCAGCAGCTTGGGACAGGGGGCTCAGGAGACCCAGTACTTC.

This clonotype was detected a few times. The chain links TRBV7-2 to TRBJ1-2, with 7 bases matching TRBD1. The germline gives CDR1 SGHTA, CDR2 FQGNSA. Trimming at V came to 8 bases and at J to 1 base, leaving 7 bases not matched to a gene. There are 14 residues in the CDR3. CDR3: CASSHRGFNYGYTF. The DNA for the CDR3 is TGTGCCAGCTCCCACAGGGGCTTTAACTATGGCTACACCTTC. The full variable domain, with the rest looked up from reference TRBV7-2 and TRBJ1-2, is GAGVSQSPSNKVTEKGKDVELRCDPISGHTALYWYRQSLGQGLEFLIYFQGNSAPDKSGLPSDRFSAERTGGSVSTLTIQRTQQEDSAVYLCASSHRGFNYGYTFGSGTRLTVV.

The table lists this clonotype with many counts. This chain connects TRBV29-1 to TRBJ2-7; 8 bases line up with TRBD2. CDR3 length equals 15 residues. V lost 3 bases, J lost 0 bases, and 7 bases stayed unmatched. Germline CDR1 SQVTM, CDR2 ANQGSEA. The CDR3 DNA reads TGCAGCGTTGACGGCCTAGCGGGCCTCTCCTACGAGCAGTACTTC. Translation gives CSVDGLAGLSYEQYF.

The chain recombines TRBV12-3 or TRBV12-4 with TRBJ1-2; tentatively, D is TRBD1 (5 bases). V was cut by 6 bases and J by 7 bases, with 15 bases left in between. The CDR3 contains 13 residues. The CDR3 loop is CASRSQGVSGYTF. The CDR3 DNA sequence: TGTGCCAGCAGATCTCAGGGTGTCAGTGGCTACACCTTC.

This clonotype turned up a few times. The rearrangement uses TRBV7-2 and TRBJ1-4; no firm D call. The CDR3 runs 16 residues. Germline CDR1 and CDR2: SGHTA and FQGNSA. The germline V and J ends were trimmed by 5 bases and 0 bases, with 13 bases remaining between them. CDR3 in amino acids: CASSHTTAATNEKLFF. In DNA, the CDR3 is TGTGCCAGCAGCCACACCACCGCCGCAACTAATGAAAAACTGTTTTTT.

The chain combines TRBV30 with TRBJ2-2, with 7 bases aligning to TRBD1. This CDR3 contains 15 residues. With 0 bases clipped from V and 1 base from J, the junction kept 2 bases outside the gene matches. Germline V gene sequence: CDR1 GTSNPN, CDR2 SVGIG (reference sequence). Written as DNA, the CDR3 is TGTGCCTGGAGTGTGGGACAGCTGAACACCGGGGAGCTGTTTTTT. The encoded protein is CAWSVGQLNTGELFF.

The V call is TRBV7-2, the J call TRBJ1-3; 7 bases map to TRBD1. This CDR3 region has 14 residues. V shed 6 bases and J 4 bases; nucleotides not matched to a gene: 6. Germline V CDR1 and CDR2: SGHTA, FQGNSA. CDR3 loop: CASSFTGVGNTIYF. The CDR3 DNA is TGTGCCAGCAGTTTTACAGGGGTGGGAAACACCATATATTTT.

This clonotype was observed a few times. The chain joins TRBV20-1 to TRBJ1-5; 7 bases line up with TRBD1. The germline V gene encodes CDR1 DFQATT and CDR2 SNEGSKA (reference sequence). Trimming removed 3 bases from V and 4 bases from J; junction bases left unmatched: 0. The CDR3 sequence is 12 residues long. CDR3: CSARDRNQPQHF. The CDR3 nucleotides read TGCAGTGCTAGGGACAGGAATCAGCCCCAGCATTTT.

The chain uses TRBV6-1 and TRBJ2-1, with unresolved D. Trimming took 5 bases from V and 1 from J, leaving 9 bases between them. Germline values: CDR1 MNHNS, CDR2 SASEGT. This CDR3 contains 14 residues. As DNA, the CDR3 is TGTGCCAGCAGTCGTTGGATATCCTACAATGAGCAGTTCTTC. Encoded protein: CASSRWISYNEQFF.